Each of the 11 T cell receptor beta chains below was sequenced from the same sample in a study of molecular identifiers for immune sequencing clone quantification. One entry per CDR3 protein results from TCRdb running MiXCR on the PCR reads. Of around 460,000 distinct CDR3 sequences in the sample, over 20% were seen once. The sample consisted of naive CD8+ T cells from blood, with Jurkat cell RNA spiked in. The subset is: FACS-sorted CD8+CD4-CCR7+CD45RA+ naive T cells. The source is a human donor in good health. Some libraries in this study had Jurkat cell RNA spiked in.

As for this clonotype: A much larger clone is a single base away; this may be a read error. The gene calls are TRBV6-6 and TRBJ2-7; D unresolved. This CDR3 spans 16 amino acids. The germline V gene has CDR1 MNHNY and CDR2 SVGAGI (reference sequence). CDR3 nucleotide sequence: TGTGCCAGCGGTTACTCGAGTCCGGAGACCTCCTACGAGCAGTACTTC. It specifies CASGYSSPETSYEQYF.

This clonotype came up a few times. V and J are TRBV12-5 and TRBJ2-7; 7 bases are shared with TRBD2. CDR1 LGHNT and CDR2 FRNRAP come from the germline V gene. The J segment lost 6 bases and the V segment lost 5 bases, leaving 1 base of the junction unmatched. The CDR3 loop spans 11 amino acids. The CDR3 sequence is CASGREGEQYF. For the CDR3, the DNA is TGTGCTAGTGGTAGGGAGGGCGAGCAGTACTTC. Together with reference TRBV12-5 and TRBJ2-7, the CDR3 gives the full variable domain: DARVTQTPRHKVTEMGQEVTMRCQPILGHNTVFWYRQTMMQGLELLAYFRNRAPLDDSGMPKDRFSAEMPDATLATLKIQPSEPRDSAVYFCASGREGEQYFGPGTRLTVT.

This clonotype was observed a handful of times. The V gene is TRBV12-3 or TRBV12-4, the J gene TRBJ1-5; possibly TRBD1 for D (6 bases). Trimming shortened V by 3 bases and J by 3 bases, and 15 bases separated the two germline ends. CDR3 size: 16 residues. The CDR3 spells CASSFGQGSFNQPQHF. CDR3 bases: TGTGCCAGCAGTTTCGGGCAGGGGTCTTTCAATCAGCCCCAGCATTTT.

Points on this clonotype: This may come from a read error, since a much larger clone is one base off. Because the CDR3 is missing its conserved closing phenylalanine or tryptophan, this is likely a read error. Here the CDR3 reads CSARDDGEAKYNSPLHL. CDR3 bases: TGCAGTGCTAGAGATGATGGCGAGGCAAAGTATAATTCACCCCTCCACCTT. This chain links TRBV20-1 with TRBJ1-6; D remains unclear. Germline V gene lookup returns CDR1 DFQATT and CDR2 SNEGSKA (reference sequence). CDR3 size: 17 residues. The V end was cut by 0 bases, the J end by 4 bases, with 16 bases between.

The J gene is TRBJ1-1, the V gene TRBV5-6; 9 nucleotides agree with TRBD1. Germline V gene sequence: CDR1 SGHDT, CDR2 YYEEEE. This CDR3 is 17 amino acids long. The junction had 11 bases not matched to a gene; V was cut back by 1 base and J by 4 bases. Written as DNA, the CDR3 is TGTGCCAGCAGCTTGTCCTCCCGGACAGGGGTTTTCACTGAAGCTTTCTTT. It is translated as CASSLSSRTGVFTEAFF.

This clonotype was counted a few times. The chain is built from TRBV15 and TRBJ2-5; weak D call: TRBD2 (6 bases). This CDR3 region has 16 residues. With 5 bases removed from V and 0 bases from J, the gap between germline ends came to 16 bases. Germline V lookup: CDR1 LNHNV, CDR2 YYDKDF (reference sequence). The CDR3 nucleotides are TGTGCCACCAGCCCAAAAGGGACTCTACACCAAGAGACCCAGTACTTC. Amino acids: CATSPKGTLHQETQYF.

J is TRBJ2-7 and V is TRBV2; 7 positions match TRBD2. Looked up from germline, CDR1 is SNHLY and CDR2 is FYNNEI. V dropped 6 bases and J dropped 2; count of bases not matched to a gene: 4. The CDR3 has 13 residues. The CDR3 sequence: CASRTSRTYEQYF. The CDR3 region has the DNA TGTGCCAGCAGGACTAGCAGGACCTACGAGCAGTACTTC. Together with reference TRBV2 and TRBJ2-7, the CDR3 gives the full variable domain: EPEVTQTPSHQVTQMGQEVILRCVPISNHLYFYWYRQILGQKVEFLVSFYNNEISEKSEIFDDQFSVERPDGSNFTLKIRSTKLEDSAMYFCASRTSRTYEQYFGPGTRLTVT.

The rearrangement uses TRBV27 and TRBJ2-1; maybe TRBD1 (6 bases). Trimming shortened V by 5 bases and J by 3 bases, and 14 bases separated the two germline ends. Looked up from germline, CDR1 is MNHEY and CDR2 is SMNVEV (reference sequence). The CDR3 has 15 amino acids. CDR3 sequence (DNA): TGTGCCAGCAGTCCACCGGACAGAAACTACAATGAGCAGTTCTTC. Encoded protein: CASSPPDRNYNEQFF.

In its sample, this clonotype was seen many times. The chain recombines TRBV20-1 with TRBJ2-4; D not certain. The germline V gene encodes CDR1 DFQATT and CDR2 SNEGSKA (reference sequence). This CDR3 is 13 amino acids long. The V end was cut by 0 bases, the J end by 4 bases, with 7 bases between. CDR3 loop: CSARDGDKNIQYF. CDR3 DNA sequence: TGCAGTGCTAGAGACGGAGATAAAAACATTCAGTACTTC.

The rearrangement uses TRBV4-3 and TRBJ2-1; 10 positions match TRBD2. Per germline, CDR1 LGHNA and CDR2 YSLEER. The CDR3 has 20 amino acids. J gave up 2 bases and V 0 bases, and 13 bases lay outside the gene matches. The CDR3 protein is CASSQEGLAGVVGAYNEQFF. The CDR3 DNA reads TGCGCCAGCAGCCAAGAAGGGCTAGCGGGAGTAGTTGGGGCCTACAATGAGCAGTTCTTC.

This clonotype came up a few times. The J gene is TRBJ2-7, the V gene TRBV10-3; 7 positions match TRBD2. Germline V gene lookup returns CDR1 ENHRY and CDR2 SYGVKD. The CDR3 covers 15 residues. J lost 7 bases, V lost 5 bases, and 14 bases had no gene match. The CDR3 reads CAISNASGHYWEQYF. CDR3 nucleotides: TGTGCCATCAGTAATGCTAGCGGACACTACTGGGAGCAGTACTTC.